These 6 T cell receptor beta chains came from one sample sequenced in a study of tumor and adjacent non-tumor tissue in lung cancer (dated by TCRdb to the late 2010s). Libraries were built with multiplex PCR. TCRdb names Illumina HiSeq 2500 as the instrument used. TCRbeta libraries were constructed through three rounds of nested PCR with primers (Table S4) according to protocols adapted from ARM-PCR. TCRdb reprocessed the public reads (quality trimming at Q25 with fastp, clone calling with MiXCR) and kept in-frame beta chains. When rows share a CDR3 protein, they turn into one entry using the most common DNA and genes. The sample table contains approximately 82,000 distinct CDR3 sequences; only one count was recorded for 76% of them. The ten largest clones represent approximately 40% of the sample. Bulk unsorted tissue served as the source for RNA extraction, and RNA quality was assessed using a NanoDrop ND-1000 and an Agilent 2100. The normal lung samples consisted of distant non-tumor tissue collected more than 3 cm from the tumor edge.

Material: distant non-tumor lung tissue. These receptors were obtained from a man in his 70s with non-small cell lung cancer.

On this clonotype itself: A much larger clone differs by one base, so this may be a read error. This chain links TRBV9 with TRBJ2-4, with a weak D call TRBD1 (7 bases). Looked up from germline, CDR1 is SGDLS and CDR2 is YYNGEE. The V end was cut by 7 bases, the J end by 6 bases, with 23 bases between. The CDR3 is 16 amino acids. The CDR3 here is CASQYPLPGGGNIQYF. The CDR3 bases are TGTGCCAGCCAATACCCCCTCCCAGGGGGAGGAAACATTCAGTACTTC.

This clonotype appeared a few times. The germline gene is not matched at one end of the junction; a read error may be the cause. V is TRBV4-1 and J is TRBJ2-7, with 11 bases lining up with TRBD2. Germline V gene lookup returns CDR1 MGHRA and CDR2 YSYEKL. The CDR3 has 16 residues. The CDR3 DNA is TGTGCCGGCAGCCGCACACTAGCGGGAGAGGGGGACGTGCAGTACTTC. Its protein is CAGSRTLAGEGDVQYF.

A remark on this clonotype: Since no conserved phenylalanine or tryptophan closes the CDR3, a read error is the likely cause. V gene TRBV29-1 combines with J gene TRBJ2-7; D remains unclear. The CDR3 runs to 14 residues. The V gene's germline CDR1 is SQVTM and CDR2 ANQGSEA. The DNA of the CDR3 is TGCATCGTTGAAAGGGCGAGACCGACCTACGAACAGTACTAC. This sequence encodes CIVERARPTYEQYY.

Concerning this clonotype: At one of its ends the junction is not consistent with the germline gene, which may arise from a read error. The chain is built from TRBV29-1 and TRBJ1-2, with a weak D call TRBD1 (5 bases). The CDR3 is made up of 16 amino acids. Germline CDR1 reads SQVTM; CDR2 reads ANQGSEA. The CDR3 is CSVVPYQSWGEDGYTF. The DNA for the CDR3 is TGCAGCGTTGTCCCCTATCAATCCTGGGGGGAAGATGGCTACACTTTC.

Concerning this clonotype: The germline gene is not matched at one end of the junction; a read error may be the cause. This CDR3 reads CTSSSLGFSDTQYF. CDR3 sequence (DNA): TGTACCAGTAGCTCACTGGGGTTCTCAGATACGCAGTATTTT. This chain joins TRBV11-2 and TRBJ2-3; no definite D call. Per the germline V gene, CDR1 is SGHAT and CDR2 is FQNNGV. The CDR3 runs 14 residues.

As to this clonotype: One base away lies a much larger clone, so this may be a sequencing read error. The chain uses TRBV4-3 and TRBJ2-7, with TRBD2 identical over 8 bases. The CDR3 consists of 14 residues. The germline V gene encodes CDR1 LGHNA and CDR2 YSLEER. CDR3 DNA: TGCACCAGCAGCCAAGCGGGAGTGGGCTACGAGCAGTACTTC. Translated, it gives CTSSQAGVGYEQYF.